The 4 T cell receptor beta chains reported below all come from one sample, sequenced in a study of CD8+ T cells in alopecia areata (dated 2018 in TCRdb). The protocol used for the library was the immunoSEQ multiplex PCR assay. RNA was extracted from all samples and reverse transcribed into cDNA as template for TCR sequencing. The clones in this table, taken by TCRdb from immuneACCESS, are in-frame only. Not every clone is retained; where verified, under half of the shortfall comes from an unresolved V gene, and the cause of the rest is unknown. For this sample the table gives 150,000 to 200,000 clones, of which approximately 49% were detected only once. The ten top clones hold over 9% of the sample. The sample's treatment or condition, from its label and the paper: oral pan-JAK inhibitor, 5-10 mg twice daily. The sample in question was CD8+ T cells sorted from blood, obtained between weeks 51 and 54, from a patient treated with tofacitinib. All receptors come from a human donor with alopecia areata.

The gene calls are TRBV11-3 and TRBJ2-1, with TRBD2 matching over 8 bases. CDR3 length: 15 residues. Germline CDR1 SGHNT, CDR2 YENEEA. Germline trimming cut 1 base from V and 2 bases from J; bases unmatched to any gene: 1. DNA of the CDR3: TGTGCCAGCAGCTTAGGCGGGGGGACCTACAATGAGCAGTTCTTC. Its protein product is CASSLGGGTYNEQFF.

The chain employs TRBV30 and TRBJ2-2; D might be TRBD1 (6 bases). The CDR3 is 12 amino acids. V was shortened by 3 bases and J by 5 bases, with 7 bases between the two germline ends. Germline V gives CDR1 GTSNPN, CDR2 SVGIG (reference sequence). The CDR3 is CAWRDRTGELFF. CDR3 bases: TGTGCCTGGAGAGACAGGACCGGGGAGCTGTTTTTT.

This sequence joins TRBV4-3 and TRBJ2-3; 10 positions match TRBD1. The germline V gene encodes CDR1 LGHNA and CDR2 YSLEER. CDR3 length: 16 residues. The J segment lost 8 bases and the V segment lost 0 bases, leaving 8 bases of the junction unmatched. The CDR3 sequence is CASSQEWTGGYRTQYF. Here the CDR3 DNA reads TGCGCCAGCAGCCAAGAATGGACAGGGGGTTACCGTACGCAGTATTTT.

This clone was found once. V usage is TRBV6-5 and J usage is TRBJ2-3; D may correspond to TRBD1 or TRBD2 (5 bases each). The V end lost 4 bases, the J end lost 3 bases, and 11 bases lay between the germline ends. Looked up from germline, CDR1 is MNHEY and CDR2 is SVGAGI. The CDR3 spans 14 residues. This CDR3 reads CASSFLGVTDTQYF. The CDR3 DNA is TGTGCCAGCAGTTTTCTGGGGGTAACAGATACGCAGTATTTT.